This is a list of T cell receptor beta chains from one sample in a study of T cell responses to AZD1222 COVID-19 vaccine. TCRdb's table, derived via immunoSEQ multiplex PCR, lists solely in-frame clones and lacks some. The table shows under 200,000 clones, with 90% occurring only once. The input for sequencing was peripheral blood, taken on day 0 of AZD1222 vaccination. Every receptor here comes from an adult in good health. The conserved cysteine and the conserved F or W are not part of the CDR3 here. Fields, in order: J gene, V gene, CDR3 protein.

TRBJ2-1,TRBV10-1,ASSESPASGDNEQF
TRBJ2-2,TRBV5-4,ASSSRSGGVKAGELF
TRBJ2-2,TRBV7-9,ASSLGLAGAPGSTGELF
TRBJ1-3,TRBV5-1,ASSGTDRGPGNTIY
TRBJ1-4,TRBV7-2,ASSLMLGVNEKLF
TRBJ2-2,TRBV2,ASTVLRGGTGELF
TRBJ2-5,TRBV7-9,ASSLGGLAETQY
TRBJ1-5,TRBV6-6,ATKSTDSNQPQH
TRBJ2-7,TRBV6-5,ASTIAAGPTYEQY
TRBJ1-2,TRBV28,ASRVSREGYT
TRBJ1-1,TRBV27,ASSRDLTGNTEAF
TRBJ2-2,TRBV5-4,ASSLDFLNTGELF
TRBJ2-7,TRBV5-1,ASSLLTGGYEQY
TRBJ2-6,TRBV7-7,ASSLDPGANVLT
TRBJ2-1,TRBV30,AWSTSGGIYNEQF
TRBJ2-4,TRBV6-2/TRBV6-3,ASSSPSPGSWNIQY
TRBJ1-4,TRBV27,ASSLKALATNEKLF
TRBJ2-5,TRBV11-2,ASSLGLKETQY
TRBJ1-5,TRBV4-3,ASSRPNRGSQPQH
TRBJ2-5,TRBV5-1,ASSFSQQETQY
TRBJ2-7,TRBV7-8,ASSLAGGLSYEQY
TRBJ1-6,TRBV7-9,ASSLQNSPLH
TRBJ1-2,TRBV9,ASSAEGGSYGYT
TRBJ1-4,TRBV2,ASSTKDGLEKLF
TRBJ1-2,TRBV11-2,ASSLGGPYYGYT
TRBJ1-4,TRBV6-5,ASTPGGGDEKLF
TRBJ2-5,TRBV3-1/TRBV3-2,ASSQSFVDSQETQY
TRBJ2-7,TRBV12-3/TRBV12-4,ASSHVRGYEQY
TRBJ2-2,TRBV7-2,ASSLDPGGTGELF
TRBJ1-1,TRBV9,ASSVLGSVSTEAF
TRBJ1-5,TRBV6-6,ASSYLEGGGNQPQH
TRBJ2-7,TRBV6-5,ASGGLYEQY
TRBJ2-7,TRBV7-2,ASSSPGLPYEQY
TRBJ1-2,TRBV7-2,ASSSMGGLLIGYT
TRBJ2-2,TRBV3-1/TRBV3-2,ASSPYMRGKTNTGELF
TRBJ1-6,TRBV5-1,ASSLDGQAHSPLH
TRBJ1-3,TRBV18,ATVDSRRAGNTIY
TRBJ1-6,TRBV19,ASSILGTGHSPLH
TRBJ2-7,TRBV6-5,ASSTQRQGLYEQY
TRBJ2-2,TRBV6-5,ASRASTNTGELF
TRBJ2-5,TRBV11-2,ASSSNRETQY
TRBJ2-3,TRBV24-1,ATSEGTRTDTQY
TRBJ1-5,TRBV6-2/TRBV6-3,ASSYPYLRSQTGDSNQPQH
TRBJ2-3,TRBV5-4,ASSLIGGQPDTQY
TRBJ2-7,TRBV30,AWSVNQGEQY
TRBJ2-3,TRBV15,ATSRDAGGGSDTQY
TRBJ1-4,TRBV7-9,ASSFSQGATNEKLF
TRBJ1-3,TRBV28,ASSSPGEGNTIY
TRBJ2-5,TRBV4-1,ASSQRGSGEETQY
TRBJ1-6,TRBV27,ASRDRDNSPLH
TRBJ2-2,TRBV4-1,ASSQEIQGSDGSGELF
TRBJ2-2,TRBV29-1,SGWTGVRGGELF